This entry describes one T cell receptor beta chain. This sample is part of a study of cytomegalovirus exposure and HLA in healthy donors. At the level of the study: Genotyping of roughly 400 donors showed that 65% to 90% belonged to the Caucasian-associated ancestry cluster.

The PCR was carried out with 60 Vbeta primers and 13 Jbeta primers. Clones were sequenced by immunoSEQ multiplex PCR, and TCRdb holds only the in-frame ones, with some missing. The sample gives roughly 90,000 clones, roughly 78% of which show up once; approximately 7.9% is in the top ten. Germline V CDR1 and CDR2: SGHAT, FQDESV (reference sequence). The CDR3 sequence is 16 residues long. The ends were cut back, 2 bases at V and 5 bases at J, with 16 bases in the middle. The specimen was PBMCs. The source of this sequence is a man aged 25-40 years in good health and CMV-seronegative. The chain joins TRBV11-1 to TRBJ2-1; no firm D call. The CDR3 loop is CASSLQVDILHNEQFF. The CDR3 DNA reads as TGTGCCAGCAGCTTACAGGTGGATATTCTTCACAATGAGCAGTTCTTC. Full variable domain (missing parts from reference TRBV11-1 and TRBJ2-1): EAEVAQSPRYKITEKSQAVAFWCDPISGHATLYWYRQILGQGPELLVQFQDESVVDDSQLPKDRFSAERLKGVDSTLKIQPAELGDSAMYLCASSLQVDILHNEQFFGPGTRLTVL.